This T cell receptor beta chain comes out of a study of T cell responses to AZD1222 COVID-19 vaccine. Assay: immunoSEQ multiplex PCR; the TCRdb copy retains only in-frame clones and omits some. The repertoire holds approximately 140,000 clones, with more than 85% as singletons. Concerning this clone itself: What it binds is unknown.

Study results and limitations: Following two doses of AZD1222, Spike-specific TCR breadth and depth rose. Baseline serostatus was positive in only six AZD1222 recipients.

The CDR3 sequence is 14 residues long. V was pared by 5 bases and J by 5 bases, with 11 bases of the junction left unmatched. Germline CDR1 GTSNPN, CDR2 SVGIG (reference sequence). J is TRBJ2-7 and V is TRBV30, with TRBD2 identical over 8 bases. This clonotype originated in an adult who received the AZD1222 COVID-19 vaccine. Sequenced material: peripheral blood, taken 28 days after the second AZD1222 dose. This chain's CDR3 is CAWGPAGGLHEQYF. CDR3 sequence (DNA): TGTGCCTGGGGTCCCGCGGGAGGTTTGCACGAGCAGTACTTC.